There are a few counts of the clone carrying this TCR beta chain. The data were obtained in a study of blood T cell repertoires in COVID-19. Study at large: Whether acute or convalescent, the COVID-19 samples came from the United States, Italy and Spain.

As processed by the authors: Estimation of nucleated cell counts relied on the amplification of reference gene primers. The data were produced by immunoSEQ multiplex PCR, yet TCRdb's version contains in-frame clones alone and is incomplete. The V and J calls and the clone size are those of that table, but D and trimming were determined from the DNA. The table shows about 160,000 clones, with approximately 87% occurring only once. With 0 bases removed from V and 2 bases from J, the gap between germline ends came to 12 bases. The CDR3 runs to 16 residues. Germline CDR1 and CDR2: SGHTA and FQGNSA. The chain carries TRBV7-2 and TRBJ2-3; the D gene is possibly TRBD1 (5 bases). The clonotype was recovered from a man older than 75 with acute or convalescent COVID-19. Material: peripheral blood. The chain's CDR3 is CASSLASGLSTDTQYF. Written as DNA, the CDR3 is TGTGCCAGCAGCTTAGCTTCAGGGTTGTCCACAGATACGCAGTATTTT.